This TCR beta chain was captured in a study of OX40 agonist ivuxolimab in advanced cancers. Study background: Three partial responders included one hepatocellular carcinoma patient and two cutaneous melanoma patients.

Only in-frame clones appear in the TCRdb table, and some are missing; sequencing was by immunoSEQ multiplex PCR. The sample includes around 68,000 clones, around 90% seen only once; the top ten take about 0.33%. CDR1 is LNHNV and CDR2 is YYDKDF in the germline V gene (reference sequence). The V segment lost 2 bases and the J segment 6 bases; nucleotides outside the gene matches: 6. CDR3 length: 16 residues. Comments on this clone: Its antigen remains unidentified.

Study findings and constraints: Clonal expansion among partial responders at 0.1-3.0 mg/kg ranked near the lowest.

Sequenced here: CD4+ or CD8+ T cells sorted from blood, sampled in a trial of the OX40 agonist ivuxolimab. This clonotype was sampled from an adult with an advanced solid tumor such as melanoma, head and neck, liver or kidney cancer. This chain joins TRBV15 and TRBJ2-3, with TRBD2 identical over 12 bases. The CDR3 loop reads CATSRLAGGPGDTQYF. The CDR3 DNA sequence: TGTGCCACCAGCAGACTAGCGGGAGGGCCGGGTGATACGCAGTATTTT.